Presented here are 25 T cell receptor beta chains from one specimen sequenced in a study of brain T cells in children with intractable seizures. Generated by immunoSEQ multiplex PCR, the TCRdb table keeps only in-frame clones and is missing some. Here the sample spans about 340,000 clones, 93% being singletons. As for time point: blood from clinic visit 5 months post-surgery; TSC patient then seizure free. This specimen was peripheral blood, taken 4 to 5 months after surgery. The receptor source for this set is a boy in the first two years of life with tuberous sclerosis and intractable seizures.

This clone was recorded only once. The genes are TRBV6-6 and TRBJ2-4; D could derive from TRBD1 or TRBD2 (5 bases each). The CDR3 has 16 residues. Deletions cut 2 bases from V and 1 base from J, with 12 bases between. Germline assignment: CDR1 MNHNY and CDR2 SVGAGI (reference sequence). The CDR3 DNA follows: TGTGCCAGCAGTTACGCTTGGGGGAGTGCCAAAAACATTCAGTACTTC. Its protein product is CASSYAWGSAKNIQYF.

The V gene is TRBV7-6, the J gene TRBJ2-2, with 8 nucleotides matching TRBD1. Germline V gene sequence: CDR1 SGHVS, CDR2 FNYEAQ. The CDR3 runs to 15 residues. V dropped 6 bases and J dropped 3; count of bases not matched to a gene: 6. The CDR3 region has the DNA TGTGCCAGCAGACCCGGACAGGGTGACACCGGGGAGCTGTTTTTT. Translation gives CASRPGQGDTGELFF.

The chain employs TRBV10-1 and TRBJ2-1; 7 nucleotides align to TRBD2. Trimming took 0 bases from V and 2 from J; bases not matched to a gene: 4. Germline values: CDR1 WNHNN, CDR2 SYGVQD (reference sequence). There are 16 residues in the CDR3. The CDR3 bases are TGCGCCAGCAGTGAGTCGATCGGACTAGCCTACAATGAGCAGTTCTTC. It codes for CASSESIGLAYNEQFF.

This CDR3 is CASSHGLADYNEQFF. As DNA, the CDR3 is TGCGCCAGCAGCCACGGACTAGCGGACTACAATGAGCAGTTCTTC. The rearrangement links TRBV4-1 to TRBJ2-1; 10 nucleotides match TRBD2. The CDR3 sequence is 15 residues long. Germline-derived CDR1 and CDR2 are MGHRA and YSYEKL. V lost 3 bases to trimming and J lost 3 bases; unmatched junction nucleotides: 2.

This sequence joins TRBV2 and TRBJ2-3; D remains ambiguous. This CDR3 has 13 residues. Looked up from germline, CDR1 is SNHLY and CDR2 is FYNNEI. V was pared by 6 bases and J by 2 bases, with 9 bases between. CDR3 coding DNA: TGTGCCAGCAGAAATTCCCTCACAGATACGCAGTATTTT. Protein: CASRNSLTDTQYF.

The chain recombines TRBV15 with TRBJ1-5; D unclear. Trimming pared 0 bases from V and 0 bases from J, leaving 12 bases between. CDR1 and CDR2 from the germline V gene are LNHNV and YYDKDF (reference sequence). The CDR3 covers 17 residues. The CDR3 DNA is TGTGCCACCAGCAGAGACAGCTCGGGGTTTAGCAATCAGCCCCAGCATTTT. Translating it yields CATSRDSSGFSNQPQHF.

The chain has TRBV12-2 and TRBJ2-7; the table names TRBD1, a call not compared with the DNA. TRBV12-2 is given as a pseudogene. The CDR3 covers 14 residues. CDR3 protein: CASRPGQDYYEQYF. CDR3 in DNA: TGTGCAAGTCGTCCGGGACAGGACTACTACGAGCAGTACTTC.

The V and J genes are TRBV2 and TRBJ1-2; tentative D call: TRBD1 (6 bases). Looked up from germline, CDR1 is SNHLY and CDR2 is FYNNEI. Trimming cost V 0 bases and J 3 bases, with 17 bases left between them. The CDR3 is 17 amino acids. For the CDR3, the DNA is TGTGCCAGCAGTGAAGCGCTTGGAGGGGGTAGTGACTATGGCTACACCTTC. This codes for CASSEALGGGSDYGYTF.

V and J are TRBV4-1 and TRBJ2-1, with D maybe TRBD2 (6 bases). CDR3 length: 14 residues. Germline V gene sequence: CDR1 MGHRA, CDR2 YSYEKL. Trimming took 0 bases from V and 5 from J, leaving 8 bases between them. The DNA of the CDR3 is TGCGCCAGCAGCCAAGATGGGACTCACAATGAGCAGTTCTTC. Translating it yields CASSQDGTHNEQFF.

The genes are TRBV27 and TRBJ1-2; the match to TRBD1 covers 12 bases. CDR1 and CDR2 (germline): MNHEY, SMNVEV (reference sequence). Trimming removed 6 bases from V and 6 bases from J; junction bases left unmatched: 5. CDR3 length: 14 residues. The CDR3 nucleotides are TGTGCCAGCAGCGGGGGACAGGGGGCGAATGGCTACACCTTC. Encoded protein: CASSGGQGANGYTF.

The chain is built from TRBV5-6 and TRBJ2-7; no clear D. CDR1 and CDR2 from the germline V gene are SGHDT and YYEEEE. The length of the CDR3 is 11 residues. Deletions cut 3 bases from V and 0 bases from J, with 1 base between. The CDR3 sequence is CASSYSYEQYF. CDR3 sequence (DNA): TGTGCCAGCAGCTACTCCTACGAGCAGTACTTC.

CDR3 region: CASSPQDRVYEQYF. Here the CDR3 DNA reads TGTGCCAGCAGCCCCCAAGACAGGGTATACGAGCAGTACTTC. The chain is built from TRBV5-4 and TRBJ2-7; 7 bases fit TRBD1. This CDR3 region has 14 residues. Germline CDR1 is SGHNT and CDR2 is YYREEE (reference sequence). The J segment lost 4 bases and the V segment lost 4 bases, leaving 8 bases of the junction unmatched.

This chain connects TRBV5-4 to TRBJ1-2, with D uncertain. This CDR3 contains 12 residues. Germline V lookup: CDR1 SGHNT, CDR2 YYREEE (reference sequence). V lost 4 bases to trimming and J lost 4 bases, with 8 bases between them. CDR3 nucleotides: TGTGCCAGCAGCCCGGGGAGCTATGGCTACACCTTC. Translated, it gives CASSPGSYGYTF.

In its sample, this clone was seen once. This chain links TRBV30 with TRBJ1-1, with D hard to call. The CDR3 length is 10 residues. The germline gives CDR1 GTSNPN, CDR2 SVGIG (reference sequence). With 3 bases removed from V and 5 bases from J, the gap between germline ends came to 4 bases. In DNA, the CDR3 is TGTGCCTGGAGGAGGACTGAAGCTTTCTTT. Translating it yields CAWRRTEAFF.

The chain carries TRBV19 and TRBJ1-6; the D gene is possibly TRBD1 (5 bases). This CDR3 region has 13 residues. V was trimmed by 2 bases and J by 7 bases, leaving 6 bases between them. Germline V gene lookup returns CDR1 LNHDA and CDR2 SQIVND (reference sequence). This CDR3 is CASSIWTNSPLHF. The CDR3 nucleotides are TGTGCCAGTAGTATATGGACAAATTCACCCCTCCACTTT.

This clone was recorded once. The CDR3 reads CASGGPNYGYTF. For the CDR3, the DNA is TGTGCCTCGGGCGGCCCCAACTATGGCTACACCTTC. This rearrangement joins TRBV9 to TRBJ1-2; D is ambiguous. Looked up from germline, CDR1 is SGDLS and CDR2 is YYNGEE. Trimming removed 10 bases from V and 2 bases from J, with 12 bases in between. The CDR3 totals 12 residues.

This clone was counted once. This chain joins TRBV9 and TRBJ2-2; TRBD2 might be the D (5 bases). V shed 0 bases and J shed 7 bases, with 13 bases lying between them. CDR3 size: 15 residues. CDR1 and CDR2 from the germline V gene are SGDLS and YYNGEE. The CDR3 sequence: CASSVGGQTNGELFF. CDR3 sequence (DNA): TGTGCCAGCAGCGTAGGAGGCCAGACTAACGGGGAGCTGTTTTTT.

The chain is built from TRBV6-2 or TRBV6-3 and TRBJ1-6; D might be TRBD1 (5 bases). CDR1 MNHEY and CDR2 SVGEGT come from the germline V gene. The CDR3 sequence is 18 residues long. Trimming took 6 bases from V and 0 from J, leaving 18 bases between them. CDR3 region: CASSAGPPESSYNSPLHF. DNA of the CDR3: TGTGCCAGCAGCGCGGGACCGCCTGAAAGCTCCTATAATTCACCCCTCCACTTT.

This clone was counted only a few times. The chain is built from TRBV6-5 and TRBJ1-2; tentative D call: TRBD1 (5 bases). CDR3 length: 14 amino acids. The V gene's germline CDR1 is MNHEY and CDR2 SVGAGI. V lost 6 bases to trimming and J lost 12 bases, with 23 bases between them. In DNA form, the CDR3 reads TGTGCCAGCAGCCTACAAATAGACAGTCCGGCTCACACCTTC. Translation: CASSLQIDSPAHTF.

This chain joins TRBV3-1 (or the pseudogene TRBV3-2) and TRBJ1-5; D uncertain. Trimming stripped 0 bases from V and 6 bases from J, with 9 bases between. The CDR3 contains 14 residues. From germline, CDR1 is LGHDT and CDR2 YNNKEL (reference sequence). CDR3 residues: CASSQETFGQPQHF. DNA of the CDR3: TGTGCCAGCAGCCAAGAAACTTTCGGTCAGCCCCAGCATTTT.

V and J are TRBV7-2 and TRBJ1-2; D is unclear. The CDR3 sequence is 15 residues long. Trimming cost V 3 bases and J 4 bases, with 15 bases left between them. The germline gives CDR1 SGHTA, CDR2 FQGNSA. The CDR3 protein is CASSLDGWGSYGYTF. The CDR3 DNA sequence: TGTGCCAGCAGCTTGGACGGGTGGGGTAGCTATGGCTACACCTTC.

CDR3 sequence: CASSIRLAEIQETQYF. The CDR3 bases are TGTGCCAGCAGCATCCGACTAGCGGAAATCCAAGAGACCCAGTACTTC. The V and J genes are TRBV7-2 and TRBJ2-5; 9 bases fit TRBD2. CDR1 and CDR2 from the germline V gene are SGHTA and FQGNSA. The J segment lost 1 base and the V segment lost 5 bases, leaving 8 bases of the junction unmatched. This CDR3 contains 16 residues.

The V and J genes are TRBV5-1 and TRBJ1-2; 9 bases are shared with TRBD1. The CDR3 totals 16 residues. J lost 2 bases, V lost 0 bases, and 5 bases had no gene match. The V gene's germline CDR1 is SGHRS and CDR2 YFSETQ. CDR3 sequence (DNA): TGCGCCAGCAGCTTGGAAGGGGACAGGGCCAACTATGGCTACACCTTC. The encoded protein is CASSLEGDRANYGYTF. Full variable domain (rest looked up from reference TRBV5-1 and TRBJ1-2): KAGVTQTPRYLIKTRGQQVTLSCSPISGHRSVSWYQQTPGQGLQFLFEYFSETQRNKGNFPGRFSGRQFSNSRSEMNVSTLELGDSALYLCASSLEGDRANYGYTFGSGTRLTVV.

This chain connects TRBV7-9 to TRBJ1-6; D remains unclear. V was clipped by 0 bases and J by 0 bases, with 15 bases between them. In germline, CDR1 is SEHNR, CDR2 FQNEAQ (reference sequence). The CDR3 runs to 19 residues. The CDR3 nucleotides read TGTGCCAGCAGCTTAGCTGGTTCGGGCCTAAGCTCCTATAATTCACCCCTCCACTTT. Its translation: CASSLAGSGLSSYNSPLHF.

The chain employs TRBV9 and TRBJ2-7; 8 bases are a match to TRBD2. The CDR3 extends over 15 amino acids. J gave up 3 bases and V 4 bases, and 9 bases lay outside the gene matches. CDR1 is SGDLS and CDR2 is YYNGEE in the germline V gene. The DNA for the CDR3 is TGTGCCAGCAGCCCCTCCGGGACTAGAGGCTACGAGCAGTACTTC. Its translation is CASSPSGTRGYEQYF.